This T cell receptor (beta chain) was sequenced for a study of cytomegalovirus exposure and HLA in healthy donors. The PCR ran on 60 Vbeta and 13 Jbeta primers. Repertoires were generated with immunoSEQ multiplex PCR, while TCRdb's copy carries only in-frame clones and drops some. This table has about 160,000 clones, approximately 80% appearing once. Study results and caveats: Equally common other TCR beta chains were less clonally expanded than HLA-associated ones, a later analysis found.

CDR3 length: 17 residues. In germline, CDR1 is SGDLS, CDR2 YYNGEE. A note on this clone: Its cognate antigen is unknown. The junction departs from the called germline gene at one end, perhaps through a read error. Other DNA sequences of this sample code for an identical CDR3.

This chain connects TRBV9 to TRBJ2-3, with 13 bases that match TRBD2. Sequencing input: PBMCs. The origin of this receptor is a man aged 18 to 29 in good health and CMV-seronegative. CDR3 DNA: TGTGCCAGCACGGGACTAGCGGGGCCCTCTAGCACAGATACGCAGTATTTC. Translation gives CASTGLAGPSSTDTQYF.